This T cell receptor beta chain came from a study of OX40 agonist ivuxolimab in advanced cancers. Here immunoSEQ multiplex PCR was the method, and the copy in TCRdb shows in-frame clones only, minus some. The profile shows about 50,000 clones, roughly 77% of them singletons. There are 14 residues in the CDR3. Trimming shortened V by 2 bases and J by 5 bases, and 12 bases separated the two germline ends. CDR1 is MNHEY, CDR2 SVGAGI, per germline. The source was CD4+ or CD8+ T cells sorted from blood, collected in a trial of the OX40 agonist ivuxolimab. This clonotype was sampled from an adult with an advanced solid tumor such as melanoma, head and neck, liver or kidney cancer. This chain uses TRBV6-5 with TRBJ2-5; D not certain. CDR3 DNA: TGTGCCAGCAGTTACCTGCAGACCACGGAGACCCAGTACTTC. Protein sequence: CASSYLQTTETQYF.